This is a list of T cell receptor beta chains from one sample in a study of blood T cell repertoires in COVID-19. Measured with immunoSEQ multiplex PCR; TCRdb has only the in-frame clones, and not every one. Here the sample spans about 170,000 clones, about four fifths being singletons. The sequenced material came from peripheral blood. Receptors originate from a human donor with acute or convalescent COVID-19. The donor label of this sample is uncertain. Both conserved end residues are part of each CDR3. The D gene is left open where the match is weak. Size tells how often a clone was seen (once, few, many) or the class of an expanded clone, and some rows leave it out.

>.|TRBV9|TRBJ1-1|.
TGTGCCAGCAGCCAACAGGCGGACACTGAAGCTTTCTTT
CASSQQADTEAFF
>.|TRBV6-5|TRBJ2-3|.
TGTGCCAGCAGAACCCCAGGGATAGATACGCAGTATTTT
CASRTPGIDTQYF
>.|TRBV7-6|TRBJ2-1|.
TGTGCCAGCAGTTCCTGGGCGGGTACGAACAATGAGCAGTTCTTC
CASSSWAGTNNEQFF
>.|TRBV2|TRBJ1-4|.
TGTGCCAGCAGACTCCAGAGGGCCAATGAAAAACTGTTTTTT
CASRLQRANEKLFF
>.|TRBV5-1|TRBJ2-7|.
TGCGCCAGCAGCTTGGGTACAGCGGGCTCCTACGAGCAGTACTTC
CASSLGTAGSYEQYF
>.|TRBV18|TRBJ2-1|.
TGTGCCAGCTCAGCGGGACAGGGTGCGGGAGGGCCTTACAATGAGCAGTTCTTC
CASSAGQGAGGPYNEQFF
>.|TRBV5-1|TRBJ2-5|TRBD2
TGCGCCAGCAGCCCTACTAGCGGGAGCCAGACCCAGTACTTC
CASSPTSGSQTQYF
>.|TRBV19|TRBJ1-4|.
TGTGCCAGCCGACCCGGCGGGGAAAAACTGTTTTTT
CASRPGGEKLFF
>.|TRBV25-1|TRBJ1-6|TRBD1
TGTGCCAGCACCTCCCGGCAGGGGGACTCACCCCTCCACTTT
CASTSRQGDSPLHF
>once|TRBV5-1|TRBJ2-1|TRBD2
TGCGCCAGCAGCTTGACTAGCGGGGGGGTAGCTAACAATGAGCAGTTCTTC
CASSLTSGGVANNEQFF
>.|TRBV2|TRBJ1-2|TRBD1
TGTGCCAGCAAGTCCGACAGGGCTTACTATGGCTACACCTTC
CASKSDRAYYGYTF
>.|TRBV4-1|TRBJ1-2|.
TGCGCCAGCAGCCAAGAAATTGCAGGAAGAGACTATGGCTACACCTTC
CASSQEIAGRDYGYTF
>.|TRBV5-4|TRBJ2-5|TRBD2
TGTGCCAGCAGCCCGGGAGGGGGGGTAGCGGGAAGAGAGACCCAGTACTTC
CASSPGGGVAGRETQYF
>.|TRBV5-1|TRBJ2-1|TRBD2
TGCGCCAGCAGCCCCTTCCTAGCGGGGGTCAATGAGCAGTTCTTC
CASSPFLAGVNEQFF
>.|TRBV6-5|TRBJ2-2|.
TGTGCCACCCGGACAGGAGGGTACACCGGGGAGCTGTTTTTT
CATRTGGYTGELFF
>.|TRBV18|TRBJ1-3|TRBD1
TGTGCCAGCTCACCCGGGCGGCAGGGGGCCTCTGGAAACACCATATATTTT
CASSPGRQGASGNTIYF
>few|TRBV6-5|TRBJ2-1|TRBD1
TGTGCCAGCAGGGGGACAGGAGGGGTCAATGAGCAGTTCTTC
CASRGTGGVNEQFF
>.|TRBV6-5|TRBJ2-5|.
TGTGCCAGCAGCCCCCAGGAGACCCAGTACTTC
CASSPQETQYF
>.|TRBV19|TRBJ1-6|TRBD1
TGTGCCAGTAGCGGAACAGGGGATAGAGGTTCACCCCTCCACTTT
CASSGTGDRGSPLHF
>.|TRBV5-1|TRBJ1-4|TRBD1
TGCGCCAGCAGCATTACCGGGACAGGCGAGGAAAAACTGTTTTTT
CASSITGTGEEKLFF
>.|TRBV18|TRBJ2-5|.
TGTGCCAGCTCACCACGGGCGGGAGAGACCCAGTACTTC
CASSPRAGETQYF
>.|TRBV28|TRBJ1-2|.
TGTGCCAGCACCCTTGGCGGGGGCGGGACTAACTATGGCTACACCTTC
CASTLGGGGTNYGYTF
>.|TRBV6-1|TRBJ1-2|.
TGTGCCAGCCGTGAATCAGGGGCTAACTATGGCTACACCTTC
CASRESGANYGYTF